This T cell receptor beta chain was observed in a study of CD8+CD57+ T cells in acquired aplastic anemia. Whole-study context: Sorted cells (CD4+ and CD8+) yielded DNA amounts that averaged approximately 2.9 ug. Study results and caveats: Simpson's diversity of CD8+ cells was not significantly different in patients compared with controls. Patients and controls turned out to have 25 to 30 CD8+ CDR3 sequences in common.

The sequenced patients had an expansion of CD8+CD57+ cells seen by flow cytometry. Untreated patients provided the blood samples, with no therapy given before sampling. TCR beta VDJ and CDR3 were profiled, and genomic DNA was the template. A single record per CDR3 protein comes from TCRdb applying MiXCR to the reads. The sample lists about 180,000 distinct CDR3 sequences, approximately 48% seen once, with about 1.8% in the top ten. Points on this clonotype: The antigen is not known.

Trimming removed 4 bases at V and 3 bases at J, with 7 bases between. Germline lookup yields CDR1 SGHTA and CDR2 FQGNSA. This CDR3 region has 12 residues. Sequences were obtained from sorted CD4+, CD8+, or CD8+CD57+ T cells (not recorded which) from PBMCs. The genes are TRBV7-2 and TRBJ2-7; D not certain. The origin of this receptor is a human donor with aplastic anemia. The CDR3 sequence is CASSSLGYEQYF. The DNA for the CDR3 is TGTGCCAGCAGCTCCCTGGGCTACGAGCAGTACTTC.